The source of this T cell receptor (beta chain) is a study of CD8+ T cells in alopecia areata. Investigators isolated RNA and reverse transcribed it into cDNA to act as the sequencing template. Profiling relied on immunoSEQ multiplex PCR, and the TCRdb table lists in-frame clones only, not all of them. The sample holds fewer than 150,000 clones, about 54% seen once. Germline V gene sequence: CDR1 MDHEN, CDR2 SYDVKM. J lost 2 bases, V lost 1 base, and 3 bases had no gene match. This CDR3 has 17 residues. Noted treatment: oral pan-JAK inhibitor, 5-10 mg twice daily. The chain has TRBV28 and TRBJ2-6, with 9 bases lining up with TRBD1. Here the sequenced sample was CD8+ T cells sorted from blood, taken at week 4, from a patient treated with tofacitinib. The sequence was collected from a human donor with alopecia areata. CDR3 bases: TGTGCCAGCAGTTTATACAGGGGGCTACCTGGGGCCAACGTCCTGACTTTC. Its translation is CASSLYRGLPGANVLTF. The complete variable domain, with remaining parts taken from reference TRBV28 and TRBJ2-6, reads DVKVTQSSRYLVKRTGEKVFLECVQDMDHENMFWYRQDPGLGLRLIYFSYDVKMKEKGDIPEGYSVSREKKERFSLILESASTNQTSMYLCASSLYRGLPGANVLTFGAGSRLTVL.